What follows are 28 T cell receptor beta chains derived from one specimen sequenced in a study of blood T cell repertoires in COVID-19. The data were produced by immunoSEQ multiplex PCR, yet TCRdb's version contains in-frame clones alone and is incomplete. Here the sample spans about 120,000 clones, almost 90% being singletons. Sequenced input: peripheral blood. The receptors here all came from a woman in her sixties or seventies with COVID-19, enrolled during active disease.

The chain has TRBV7-2 and TRBJ1-6, with D uncertain. This CDR3 has 12 residues. V was clipped by 5 bases and J by 7 bases, with 6 bases between them. Germline V gene lookup returns CDR1 SGHTA and CDR2 FQGNSA. CDR3 in amino acids: CASSPPNSPLHF. The DNA of the CDR3 is TGTGCCAGCAGCCCCCCGAATTCACCCCTCCACTTT.

The chain has TRBV7-3 and TRBJ2-3, with D hard to call. Trimming cost V 1 base and J 0 bases, with 8 bases left between them. Per germline, CDR1 SGHTA and CDR2 FQGTGA. The CDR3 loop spans 15 amino acids. CDR3 in DNA: TGTGCCAGCAGCTTAAAGGCTAGTAGCACAGATACGCAGTATTTT. Its translation is CASSLKASSTDTQYF.

The chain recombines TRBV5-1 with TRBJ1-1, with D possibly matching TRBD1 (5 bases). The CDR3 consists of 13 residues. CDR1 and CDR2 (germline): SGHRS, YFSETQ. V gave up 8 bases and J gave up 3 bases, with 14 bases separating them. DNA of the CDR3: TGCGCCAGTAGGAGGGAGACAGACACTGAAGCTTTCTTT. Translating gives CASRRETDTEAFF. Filled out from reference TRBV5-1 and TRBJ1-1, the complete variable domain reads KAGVTQTPRYLIKTRGQQVTLSCSPISGHRSVSWYQQTPGQGLQFLFEYFSETQRNKGNFPGRFSGRQFSNSRSEMNVSTLELGDSALYLCASRRETDTEAFFGQGTRLTVV.

The chain employs TRBV19 and TRBJ2-4; 7 bases match TRBD1. The V segment lost 5 bases and the J segment 1 base; nucleotides outside the gene matches: 2. The germline gives CDR1 LNHDA, CDR2 SQIVND (reference sequence). The CDR3 covers 14 residues. CDR3 protein: CASSHRGAKNIQYF. For the CDR3, the DNA is TGTGCCAGTAGTCACAGGGGTGCCAAAAACATTCAGTACTTC. Supplemented by reference TRBV19 and TRBJ2-4, the full variable domain reads DGGITQSPKYLFRKEGQNVTLSCEQNLNHDAMYWYRQDPGQGLRLIYYSQIVNDFQKGDIAEGYSVSREKKESFPLTVTSAQKNPTAFYLCASSHRGAKNIQYFGAGTRLSVL.

The chain joins TRBV20-1 to TRBJ1-1; D is perhaps TRBD1 (5 bases). The CDR3 has 11 residues. Per germline, CDR1 DFQATT and CDR2 SNEGSKA (reference sequence). CDR3 residues: CNFRGGTEAFF. The CDR3 DNA reads TGCAATTTCCGGGGGGGCACTGAAGCTTTCTTT.

The rearrangement joins TRBV7-2 to TRBJ1-2, with a tentative D call TRBD1 (6 bases). Trimming removed 5 bases from V and 3 bases from J, with 13 bases in between. Germline V gives CDR1 SGHTA, CDR2 FQGNSA. The CDR3 has 14 amino acids. This CDR3 is CASSPGQTYYGYTF. In DNA, the CDR3 is TGTGCCAGCAGCCCTGGACAGACCTACTATGGCTACACCTTC. Full variable domain (remainder filled in from reference TRBV7-2 and TRBJ1-2): GAGVSQSPSNKVTEKGKDVELRCDPISGHTALYWYRQSLGQGLEFLIYFQGNSAPDKSGLPSDRFSAERTGGSVSTLTIQRTQQEDSAVYLCASSPGQTYYGYTFGSGTRLTVV.

This clone was recorded only once. The V call is TRBV29-1, the J call TRBJ1-2, with D tentatively TRBD1 (5 bases). Trimming cost V 8 bases and J 8 bases, with 15 bases left between them. Germline V lookup: CDR1 SQVTM, CDR2 ANQGSEA. CDR3 size: 11 residues. For the CDR3, the DNA is TGCAGCTCCGAAAACGGGGGAGGCTACACCTTC. Its translation is CSSENGGGYTF. The full variable domain, with the rest looked up from reference TRBV29-1 and TRBJ1-2, is SAVISQKPSRDICQRGTSLTIQCQVDSQVTMMFWYRQQPGQSLTLIATANQGSEATYESGFVIDKFPISRPNLTFSTLTVSNMSPEDSSIYLCSSENGGGYTFGSGTRLTVV.

The V and J genes are TRBV5-1 and TRBJ2-1; D gene unclear. The CDR3 covers 16 residues. Germline CDR1 reads SGHRS; CDR2 reads YFSETQ. Trimming pared 0 bases from V and 0 bases from J, leaving 10 bases between. CDR3 sequence reads: CASSLVGPSSYNEQFF. For the CDR3, the DNA is TGCGCCAGCAGCTTGGTGGGTCCTAGCTCCTACAATGAGCAGTTCTTC. Combining the CDR3 with reference TRBV5-1 and TRBJ2-1 gives the whole variable domain KAGVTQTPRYLIKTRGQQVTLSCSPISGHRSVSWYQQTPGQGLQFLFEYFSETQRNKGNFPGRFSGRQFSNSRSEMNVSTLELGDSALYLCASSLVGPSSYNEQFFGPGTRLTVL.

The genes are TRBV6-6 and TRBJ1-5; possibly TRBD1 for D (6 bases). CDR3 length: 16 amino acids. Trimming removed 2 bases at V and 7 bases at J, with 18 bases between. Per germline, CDR1 MNHNY and CDR2 SVGAGI (reference sequence). CDR3 loop: CASSYSAGEGWQPQHF. CDR3 DNA sequence: TGTGCCAGCAGTTACAGTGCAGGGGAGGGATGGCAGCCCCAGCATTTT.

The V call is TRBV30, the J call TRBJ1-5; no clear D gene. This CDR3 spans 15 amino acids. Germline assignment: CDR1 GTSNPN and CDR2 SVGIG (reference sequence). V lost 4 bases and J lost 2, with 15 bases in between. The CDR3 reads CAWTPPGRGNQPQHF. The CDR3 nucleotides are TGTGCCTGGACCCCGCCTGGGAGAGGCAATCAGCCCCAGCATTTT.

The chain employs TRBV10-3 and TRBJ1-5; 8 nucleotides agree with TRBD1. The germline V gene has CDR1 ENHRY and CDR2 SYGVKD. The junction had 2 bases not matched to a gene; V was cut back by 5 bases and J by 5 bases. This CDR3 has 13 amino acids. CDR3 nucleotide sequence: TGTGCCATCAGTACACAGGGGGATCAGCCCCAGCATTTT. Amino acid sequence: CAISTQGDQPQHF.

In this sample, this clone turned up once. V gene TRBV10-3 combines with J gene TRBJ2-1; a possible D gene is TRBD2 (6 bases). Trimming pared 10 bases from V and 2 bases from J, leaving 18 bases between. The germline gives CDR1 ENHRY, CDR2 SYGVKD. CDR3 length: 15 residues. The CDR3 loop is CATTAGWTPYNEQFF. As DNA, the CDR3 is TGTGCCACCACGGCGGGGTGGACGCCCTACAATGAGCAGTTCTTC.

The gene calls are TRBV29-1 and TRBJ2-3, with D possibly TRBD1 on 6 matching bases. V shed 4 bases and J shed 2 bases, with 16 bases lying between them. Germline lookup yields CDR1 SQVTM and CDR2 ANQGSEA. CDR3 length equals 15 residues. The chain's CDR3 is CSVAMTGPPTDTQYF. In DNA form, the CDR3 reads TGCAGCGTTGCCATGACAGGACCCCCCACAGATACGCAGTATTTT.

The chain combines TRBV30 with TRBJ1-1; D call uncertain. Trimming cost V 5 bases and J 5 bases, with 9 bases left between them. The CDR3 contains 11 residues. Germline V gene lookup returns CDR1 GTSNPN and CDR2 SVGIG (reference sequence). CDR3 in amino acids: CAWVRGTEAFF. As DNA, the CDR3 is TGTGCCTGGGTCCGAGGGACTGAAGCTTTCTTT.

The chain links TRBV6-4 to TRBJ2-1, with 8 bases lining up with TRBD2. Germline V gene data show CDR1 as MRHNA and CDR2 as SNTAGT. V was pared by 5 bases and J by 4 bases, with 7 bases of the junction left unmatched. The CDR3 has 15 residues. Here the CDR3 DNA reads TGTGCCAGCAGTCTAGAACGCGGGGGGTACAATGAGCAGTTCTTC. This translates into CASSLERGGYNEQFF.

CDR3 in amino acids: CASRLGQVNNQPQHF. CDR3 coding DNA: TGTGCCAGCAGACTCGGACAGGTGAACAATCAGCCCCAGCATTTT. The chain has TRBV6-5 and TRBJ1-5; 7 bases agree with TRBD1. The CDR3 runs to 15 residues. The germline V gene encodes CDR1 MNHEY and CDR2 SVGAGI. Trimming at V came to 6 bases and at J to 3 bases, leaving 8 bases not matched to a gene.

This chain uses TRBV2 with TRBJ2-5, with D possibly being TRBD2 (6 bases). Between the trimmed V and J ends, which lost 6 bases and 3 bases, there was a span of 14 bases. Germline CDR1 reads SNHLY; CDR2 reads FYNNEI. CDR3 length: 14 residues. CDR3 amino acids: CASRVGGEEETQYF. CDR3 DNA: TGTGCCAGCAGGGTCGGAGGGGAAGAAGAGACCCAGTACTTC.

The CDR3 region is CASSAVLAGAYEQYF. CDR3 DNA: TGTGCCAGCAGCGCAGTACTAGCGGGAGCCTACGAGCAGTACTTC. The genes are TRBV7-2 and TRBJ2-7; 11 bases align to TRBD2. Germline V gene sequence: CDR1 SGHTA, CDR2 FQGNSA. The CDR3 consists of 15 residues. V trimming: 5 bases; J trimming: 2 bases; junction bases outside the gene matches: 5.

The chain links TRBV5-4 to TRBJ2-7; TRBD1 matches 7 bases. The CDR3 consists of 15 residues. J lost 2 bases, V lost 4 bases, and 9 bases had no gene match. Germline CDR1 is SGHNT and CDR2 is YYREEE (reference sequence). The CDR3 coding sequence is TGTGCCAGCAGCCCGCTGGCCGGGACAGCCTACGAGCAGTACTTC. This gives the protein CASSPLAGTAYEQYF.

The chain joins TRBV7-2 to TRBJ2-5; D may be TRBD2 (7 bases). The CDR3 runs 15 residues. Looked up from germline, CDR1 is SGHTA and CDR2 is FQGNSA. Trimming left V 5 bases short and J 5 bases short, with 18 bases between. CDR3 in amino acids: CASSLNLGGHETQYF. The CDR3 DNA reads TGTGCCAGCAGCCTAAACCTCGGGGGGCACGAGACCCAGTACTTC.

The gene calls are TRBV18 and TRBJ1-1; D is unclear. The ends were cut back, 3 bases at V and 0 bases at J, with 8 bases in the middle. Germline-derived CDR1 and CDR2 are KGHSH and LQKENI. The CDR3 consists of 14 residues. The CDR3 sequence is CASSPPNLNTEAFF. CDR3 DNA: TGTGCCAGCTCACCGCCGAACTTGAACACTGAAGCTTTCTTT.

This rearrangement joins TRBV7-8 to TRBJ1-2; no clear D gene. This CDR3 region has 11 residues. V lost 5 bases, J lost 7 bases, and 8 bases lay in between. The germline CDR1 and CDR2 sequences are SGHVS and FQNEAQ. The CDR3 loop reads CASSPTAGYTF. The DNA of the CDR3 is TGTGCCAGCAGCCCAACAGCTGGCTACACCTTC.

This clone was detected once. This chain links TRBV5-1 with TRBJ2-7; tentatively, D is TRBD1 (6 bases). V gave up 0 bases and J gave up 1 base, with 8 bases separating them. The CDR3 is 14 amino acids. Germline-derived CDR1 and CDR2 are SGHRS and YFSETQ. The CDR3: CASSLETGSYEQYF. CDR3 bases: TGCGCCAGCAGCTTGGAGACAGGTTCCTACGAGCAGTACTTC.

This clone was seen more than once but under ten times. The rearrangement joins TRBV5-4 to TRBJ1-1; D gene ambiguous. Germline assignment: CDR1 SGHNT and CDR2 YYREEE (reference sequence). The CDR3 is 14 amino acids. Deletions cut 2 bases from V and 3 bases from J, with 11 bases between. CDR3 DNA: TGTGCCAGCAGCTTTCGACGGAGGGACACTGAAGCTTTCTTT. Translated: CASSFRRRDTEAFF.

The chain recombines TRBV20-1 with TRBJ2-3; TRBD2 agrees at 9 bases. The germline V gene encodes CDR1 DFQATT and CDR2 SNEGSKA (reference sequence). The ends lost 3 bases at V and 2 bases at J; junction bases unmatched: 24. The CDR3 covers 21 residues. The CDR3 DNA is TGCAGTGCTAGTGGTGGTATACGCCCCCCCGAAGCGGGGGGTCCCACAGATACGCAGTATTTT. Translation: CSASGGIRPPEAGGPTDTQYF.

This clone was counted a few times. The chain employs TRBV7-9 and TRBJ2-5; D is unresolved. There are 15 residues in the CDR3. Trimming left V 5 bases short and J 5 bases short, with 18 bases between. Germline V gene sequence: CDR1 SEHNR, CDR2 FQNEAQ (reference sequence). CDR3 amino acids: CASSNLEALRETQYF. The CDR3 DNA sequence: TGTGCCAGCAGCAATCTAGAGGCGCTCCGGGAGACCCAGTACTTC.

V usage is TRBV6-2 or TRBV6-3 and J usage is TRBJ2-7; D remains ambiguous. Germline V CDR1 and CDR2: MNHEY, SVGEGT. The CDR3 is 16 amino acids. Deletions cut 5 bases from V and 7 bases from J, with 24 bases between. CDR3 sequence: CASSPRRNRYDPEQYF. DNA of the CDR3: TGTGCCAGCAGTCCAAGGAGAAACCGCTACGATCCGGAGCAGTACTTC.

The chain carries TRBV2 and TRBJ2-7; 7 nucleotides line up with TRBD1. Germline loops: CDR1 SNHLY, CDR2 FYNNEI. V dropped 0 bases and J dropped 9; count of bases not matched to a gene: 11. The CDR3 has 15 amino acids. CDR3 coding DNA: TGTGCCAGCAGTGAAGCGCTCGCGACAGGGACCAGGCAGTACTTC. This sequence encodes CASSEALATGTRQYF.